This T cell receptor (beta chain) is drawn from a study of blood T cell repertoires in COVID-19. Overall study context: COVID-19 samples, acute and convalescent, were from the United States, Italy and Spain. PBMCs, B-cell-depleted T cells, or T cells provided the cDNA or gDNA that made up the material.

The study assigned cohorts using participant-reported clinical history. Original processing methods: The assay estimated nucleated cells by amplifying reference gene primers. Only in-frame clones appear in the TCRdb table, and some are missing; sequencing was by immunoSEQ multiplex PCR. V, J and clone size are taken as reported in that table, and D and trimming were inferred from the DNA itself. The table shows approximately 310,000 clones, with 75% to 90% occurring only once. Trimming took 11 bases from V and 7 from J, leaving 14 bases between them. The CDR3 is made up of 11 amino acids. The germline V gene has CDR1 LGHDT and CDR2 YNNKEL (reference sequence).

The sequenced sample was PBMCs or T cells enriched from blood (not recorded which). The chain employs TRBV3-1 (or the pseudogene TRBV3-2) and TRBJ2-5, with D perhaps TRBD1 (5 bases). This receptor was identified in a man younger than 45 who had recovered from COVID-19. Here the CDR3 reads CALFLQGTQYF. The DNA of the CDR3 is TGTGCCCTCTTTCTGCAGGGGACCCAGTACTTC.